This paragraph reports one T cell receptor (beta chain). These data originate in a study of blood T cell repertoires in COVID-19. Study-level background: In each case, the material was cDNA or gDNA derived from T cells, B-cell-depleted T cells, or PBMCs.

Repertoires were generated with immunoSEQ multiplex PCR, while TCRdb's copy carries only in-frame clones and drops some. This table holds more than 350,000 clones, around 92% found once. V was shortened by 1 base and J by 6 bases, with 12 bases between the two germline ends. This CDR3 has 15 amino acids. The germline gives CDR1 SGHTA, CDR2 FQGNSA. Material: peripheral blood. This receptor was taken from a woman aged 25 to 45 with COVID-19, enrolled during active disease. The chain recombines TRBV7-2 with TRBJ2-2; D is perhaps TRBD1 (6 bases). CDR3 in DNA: TGTGCCAGCAGCTTAGTTGGGGGCCTCTCCGGGGAGCTGTTTTTT. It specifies CASSLVGGLSGELFF.